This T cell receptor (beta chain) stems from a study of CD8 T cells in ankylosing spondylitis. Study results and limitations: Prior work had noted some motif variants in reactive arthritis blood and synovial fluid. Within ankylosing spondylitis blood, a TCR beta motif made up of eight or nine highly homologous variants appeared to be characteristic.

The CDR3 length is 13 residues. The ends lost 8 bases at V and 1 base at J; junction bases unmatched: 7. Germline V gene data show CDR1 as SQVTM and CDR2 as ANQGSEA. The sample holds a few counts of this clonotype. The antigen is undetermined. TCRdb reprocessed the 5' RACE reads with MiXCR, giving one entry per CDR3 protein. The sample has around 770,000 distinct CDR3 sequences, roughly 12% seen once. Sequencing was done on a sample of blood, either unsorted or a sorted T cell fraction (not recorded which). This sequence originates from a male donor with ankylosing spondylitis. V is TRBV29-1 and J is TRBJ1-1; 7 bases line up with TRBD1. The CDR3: CSSRRDRNTEAFF. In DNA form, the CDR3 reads TGCAGCTCGAGGCGGGACAGGAACACTGAAGCTTTCTTT. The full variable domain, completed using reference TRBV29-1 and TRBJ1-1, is SAVISQKPSRDICQRGTSLTIQCQVDSQVTMMFWYRQQPGQSLTLIATANQGSEATYESGFVIDKFPISRPNLTFSTLTVSNMSPEDSSIYLCSSRRDRNTEAFFGQGTRLTVV.